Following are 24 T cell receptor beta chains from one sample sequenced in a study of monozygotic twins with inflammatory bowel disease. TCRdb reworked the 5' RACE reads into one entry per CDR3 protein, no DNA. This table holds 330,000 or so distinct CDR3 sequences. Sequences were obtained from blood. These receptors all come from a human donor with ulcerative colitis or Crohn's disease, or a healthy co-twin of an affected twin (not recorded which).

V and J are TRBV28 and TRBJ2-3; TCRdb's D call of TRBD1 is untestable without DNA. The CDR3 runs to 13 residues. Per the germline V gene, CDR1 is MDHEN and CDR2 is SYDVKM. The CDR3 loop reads CASRGGLGDTQYF.

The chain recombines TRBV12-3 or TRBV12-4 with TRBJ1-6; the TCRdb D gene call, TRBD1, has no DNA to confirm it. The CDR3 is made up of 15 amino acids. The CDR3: CASSSRGTGNSPLHF.

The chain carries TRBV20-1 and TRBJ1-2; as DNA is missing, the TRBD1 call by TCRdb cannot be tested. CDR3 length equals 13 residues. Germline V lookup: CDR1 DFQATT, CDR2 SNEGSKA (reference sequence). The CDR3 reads CSARGSRDVGYTF.

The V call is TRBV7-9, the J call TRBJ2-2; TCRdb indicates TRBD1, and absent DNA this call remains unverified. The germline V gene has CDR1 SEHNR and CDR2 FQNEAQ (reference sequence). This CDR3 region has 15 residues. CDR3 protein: CASSTTGPITGELFF.

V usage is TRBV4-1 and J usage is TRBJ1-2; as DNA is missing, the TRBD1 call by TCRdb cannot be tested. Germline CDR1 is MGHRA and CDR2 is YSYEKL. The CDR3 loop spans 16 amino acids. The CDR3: CASSQERQGRGYGYTF.

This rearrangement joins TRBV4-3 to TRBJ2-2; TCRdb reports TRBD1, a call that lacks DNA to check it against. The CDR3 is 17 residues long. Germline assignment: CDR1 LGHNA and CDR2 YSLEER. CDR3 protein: CASSQGLRDRHTGELFF.

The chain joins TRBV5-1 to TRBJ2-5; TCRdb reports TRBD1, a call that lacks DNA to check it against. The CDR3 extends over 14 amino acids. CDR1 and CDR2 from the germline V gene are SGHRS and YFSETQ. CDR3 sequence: CASSLQPGEETQYF.

The CDR3 loop is CASSLFAGVGAKNIQYF. The rearrangement joins TRBV12-3 or TRBV12-4 to TRBJ2-4; the D call from TCRdb, TRBD1, cannot be confirmed without DNA. The CDR3 runs to 17 residues.

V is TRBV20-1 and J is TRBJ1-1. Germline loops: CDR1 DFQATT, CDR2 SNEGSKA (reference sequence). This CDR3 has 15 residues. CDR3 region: CSASWRGRAGTEAFF.

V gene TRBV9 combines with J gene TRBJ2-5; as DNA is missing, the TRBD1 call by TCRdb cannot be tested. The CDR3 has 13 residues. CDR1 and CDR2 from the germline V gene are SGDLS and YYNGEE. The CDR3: CASSVGPRETQYF.

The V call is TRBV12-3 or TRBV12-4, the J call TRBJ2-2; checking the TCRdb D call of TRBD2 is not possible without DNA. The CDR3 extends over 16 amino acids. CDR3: CASSPRGGPSTGELFF.

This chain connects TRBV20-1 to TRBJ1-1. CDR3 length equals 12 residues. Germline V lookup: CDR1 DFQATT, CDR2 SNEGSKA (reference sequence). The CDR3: CSASYANTEAFF.

The CDR3 protein is CASSQFVGDTEAFF. The rearrangement uses TRBV4-1 and TRBJ1-1. The CDR3 contains 14 residues. Germline CDR1 and CDR2: MGHRA and YSYEKL.

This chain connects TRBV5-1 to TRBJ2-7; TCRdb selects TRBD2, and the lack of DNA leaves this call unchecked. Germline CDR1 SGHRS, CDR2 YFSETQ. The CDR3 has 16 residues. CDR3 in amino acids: CASSLGLAASGYEQYF.

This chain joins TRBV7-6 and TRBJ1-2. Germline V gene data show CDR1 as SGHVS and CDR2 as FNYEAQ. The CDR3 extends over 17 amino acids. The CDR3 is CASSLKWGPERETGYTF.

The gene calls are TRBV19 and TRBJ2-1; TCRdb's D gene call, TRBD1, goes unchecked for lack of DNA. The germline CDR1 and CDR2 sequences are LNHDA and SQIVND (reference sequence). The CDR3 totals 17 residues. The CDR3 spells CASSMSPLAGGYNEQFF.

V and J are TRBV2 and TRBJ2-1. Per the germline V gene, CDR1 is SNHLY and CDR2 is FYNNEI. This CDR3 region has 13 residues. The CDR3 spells CASSEDQVNSQFF.

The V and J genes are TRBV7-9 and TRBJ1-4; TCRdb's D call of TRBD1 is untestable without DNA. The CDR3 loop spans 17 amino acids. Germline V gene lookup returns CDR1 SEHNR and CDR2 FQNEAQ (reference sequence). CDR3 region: CASSPREQGTLNEKLFF.

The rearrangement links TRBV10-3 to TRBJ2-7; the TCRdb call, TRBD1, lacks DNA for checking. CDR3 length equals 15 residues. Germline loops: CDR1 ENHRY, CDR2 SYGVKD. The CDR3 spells CAISGTGAGRNEQYF.

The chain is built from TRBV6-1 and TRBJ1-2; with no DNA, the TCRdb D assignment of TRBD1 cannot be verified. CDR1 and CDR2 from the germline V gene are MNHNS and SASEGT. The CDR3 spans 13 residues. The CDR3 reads CASGSPTGKGYTF.

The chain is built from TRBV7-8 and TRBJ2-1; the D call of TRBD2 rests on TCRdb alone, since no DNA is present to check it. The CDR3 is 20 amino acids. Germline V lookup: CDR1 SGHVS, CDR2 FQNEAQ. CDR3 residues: CASSLPESHTSALQYNEQFF.

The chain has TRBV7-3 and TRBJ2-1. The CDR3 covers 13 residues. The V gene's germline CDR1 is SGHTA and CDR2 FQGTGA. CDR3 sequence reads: CASSLSPANEQFF.

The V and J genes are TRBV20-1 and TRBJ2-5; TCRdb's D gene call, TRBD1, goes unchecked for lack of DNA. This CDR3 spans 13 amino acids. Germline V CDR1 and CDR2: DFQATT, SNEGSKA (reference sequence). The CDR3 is CSARPSFWETQYF.

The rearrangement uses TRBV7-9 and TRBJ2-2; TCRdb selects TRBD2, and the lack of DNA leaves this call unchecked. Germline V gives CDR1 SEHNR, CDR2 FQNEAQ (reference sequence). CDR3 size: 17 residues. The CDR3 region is CASSPALGTSDTGELFF.